A selection of T cell receptor beta chains follows, all from one sample in a study of CD8 T cells in ankylosing spondylitis. MiXCR was run by TCRdb on the 5' RACE reads, yielding one entry per CDR3 protein. The profile covers approximately 440,000 distinct CDR3 sequences, with about a sixth appearing a single time and approximately 1% taken by the ten largest. Sequenced: blood, either unsorted or a sorted T cell fraction (not recorded which). The receptors were sampled from a male donor with ankylosing spondylitis. CDR3s include the opening cysteine and the closing phenylalanine or tryptophan. The D gene is left open where the match is weak. The size of a clone is reported for some rows only, either as once, few or many, or as a class for expanded clones.

abundance: few
j_gene: TRBJ2-2
v_gene: TRBV5-8
d_gene: -
len: 16
CDR3aa: CASSLGVRMNTGELFF
CDR3nt: TGTGCCAGCAGCTTGGGGGTGCGGATGAACACCGGGGAGCTGTTTTTT

abundance: few
j_gene: TRBJ1-2
v_gene: TRBV5-1
d_gene: -
len: 14
CDR3aa: CASSLRSKEYGYTF
CDR3nt: TGCGCCAGCAGCTTGCGATCGAAAGAGTATGGCTACACCTTC

abundance: few
j_gene: TRBJ1-2
v_gene: TRBV6-1
d_gene: TRBD1
len: 15
CDR3aa: CASSTKGQSFGGYTF
CDR3nt: TGTGCCAGCAGTACCAAGGGACAGTCCTTTGGGGGCTACACCTTC

abundance: many
j_gene: TRBJ2-2
v_gene: TRBV29-1
d_gene: TRBD2
len: 14
CDR3aa: CSVVLAGGPGELFF
CDR3nt: TGCAGCGTTGTACTAGCGGGAGGGCCCGGGGAGCTGTTTTTT

abundance: -
j_gene: TRBJ2-1
v_gene: TRBV3-1
d_gene: -
len: 12
CDR3aa: CASSHDYNEQFF
CDR3nt: TGTGCCAGCAGCCACGACTACAATGAGCAGTTCTTC

abundance: few
j_gene: TRBJ2-7
v_gene: TRBV29-1
d_gene: TRBD2
len: 18
CDR3aa: CSVARGLDPAYSSYEQYF
CDR3nt: TGCAGCGTCGCCCGAGGACTAGATCCCGCGTATAGCTCCTACGAGCAGTACTTC

abundance: -
j_gene: TRBJ1-1
v_gene: TRBV6-5
d_gene: -
len: 14
CDR3aa: CASSYGASWAEAFF
CDR3nt: TGTGCCAGCAGTTACGGGGCTAGTTGGGCTGAAGCTTTCTTT

abundance: many
j_gene: TRBJ1-1
v_gene: TRBV20-1
d_gene: TRBD1
len: 18
CDR3aa: CSARGMLGQGRGNTEAFF
CDR3nt: TGCAGTGCTAGAGGTATGCTGGGACAGGGAAGGGGGAACACTGAAGCTTTCTTT

abundance: few
j_gene: TRBJ1-5
v_gene: TRBV2
d_gene: TRBD1
len: 14
CDR3aa: CASTRGQPNQPQHF
CDR3nt: TGTGCCAGCACCAGGGGACAGCCCAATCAGCCCCAGCATTTT

abundance: many
j_gene: TRBJ2-5
v_gene: TRBV27
d_gene: TRBD2
len: 20
CDR3aa: CASSLSAAILAGGPGETQYF
CDR3nt: TGTGCCAGCAGTTTATCCGCGGCGATACTAGCGGGGGGGCCGGGGGAGACCCAGTACTTC

abundance: many
j_gene: TRBJ2-1
v_gene: TRBV12-3/TRBV12-4
d_gene: -
len: 14
CDR3aa: CASSTHSSYNEQFF
CDR3nt: TGTGCCAGCAGTACCCACTCCTCCTACAATGAGCAGTTCTTC

abundance: -
j_gene: TRBJ2-3
v_gene: TRBV5-1
d_gene: TRBD1
len: 14
CDR3aa: CASSRGGFADTQYF
CDR3nt: TGCGCCAGCAGTAGAGGGGGCTTTGCAGATACGCAGTATTTT

abundance: -
j_gene: TRBJ2-2
v_gene: TRBV5-6
d_gene: TRBD2
len: 16
CDR3aa: CASSRERGANTGELFF
CDR3nt: TGTGCCAGCAGCCGTGAGCGGGGGGCGAACACCGGGGAGCTGTTTTTT

abundance: -
j_gene: TRBJ1-1
v_gene: TRBV5-6
d_gene: TRBD1
len: 15
CDR3aa: CASSLGQGLGAEAFF
CDR3nt: TGTGCCAGCAGCTTGGGACAGGGGTTGGGGGCTGAAGCTTTCTTT

abundance: many
j_gene: TRBJ2-7
v_gene: TRBV5-1
d_gene: -
len: 12
CDR3aa: CASSLDLYEQYF
CDR3nt: TGCGCCAGCAGCTTGGACCTCTACGAGCAGTACTTC

abundance: many
j_gene: TRBJ2-3
v_gene: TRBV5-1
d_gene: -
len: 14
CDR3aa: CASRRRSSTDTQYF
CDR3nt: TGCGCCAGCAGGCGTAGGAGCAGCACAGATACGCAGTATTTT

abundance: -
j_gene: TRBJ2-5
v_gene: TRBV14
d_gene: -
len: 16
CDR3aa: CASSQDAGWDRETQYF
CDR3nt: TGTGCCAGCAGCCAAGATGCAGGTTGGGACCGGGAGACCCAGTACTTC

abundance: many
j_gene: TRBJ2-5
v_gene: TRBV24-1
d_gene: -
len: 15
CDR3aa: CATSDFEGGIETQYF
CDR3nt: TGTGCCACCAGTGATTTCGAAGGGGGTATAGAGACCCAGTACTTC

abundance: few
j_gene: TRBJ2-5
v_gene: TRBV24-1
d_gene: TRBD1
len: 16
CDR3aa: CATSPGTVSNQETQYF
CDR3nt: TGTGCCACCAGTCCGGGGACAGTAAGTAATCAAGAGACCCAGTACTTC

abundance: many
j_gene: TRBJ2-5
v_gene: TRBV7-8
d_gene: -
len: 12
CDR3aa: CASSVRGETQYF
CDR3nt: TGTGCCAGCAGTGTTCGGGGGGAGACCCAGTACTTC

abundance: -
j_gene: TRBJ1-5
v_gene: TRBV6-2/TRBV6-3
d_gene: -
len: 16
CDR3aa: CASSNGLPSSNQPQHF
CDR3nt: TGTGCCAGCAGCAATGGATTGCCTTCCAGCAATCAGCCCCAGCATTTT

abundance: few
j_gene: TRBJ2-1
v_gene: TRBV11-2
d_gene: -
len: 16
CDR3aa: CASSRGVGGRYNEQFF
CDR3nt: TGTGCCAGCAGCCGAGGGGTGGGGGGGCGCTACAATGAGCAGTTCTTC

abundance: -
j_gene: TRBJ2-1
v_gene: TRBV10-2
d_gene: -
len: 14
CDR3aa: CASSGGFGGNEQFF
CDR3nt: TGCGCCAGCAGTGGAGGTTTCGGCGGCAATGAGCAGTTCTTC

abundance: few
j_gene: TRBJ1-5
v_gene: TRBV5-1
d_gene: -
len: 21
CDR3aa: CASSPFRGSRLRDYSNQPQHF
CDR3nt: TGCGCCAGCAGCCCGTTCCGGGGCAGCCGATTAAGAGACTATAGCAATCAGCCCCAGCATTTT

abundance: -
j_gene: TRBJ2-2
v_gene: TRBV6-2/TRBV6-3
d_gene: -
len: 13
CDR3aa: CASSAQGPGELFF
CDR3nt: TGTGCCAGCAGTGCACAGGGCCCCGGGGAGCTGTTTTTT

abundance: -
j_gene: TRBJ1-2
v_gene: TRBV9
d_gene: -
len: 13
CDR3aa: CASTLGGNYGYTF
CDR3nt: TGTGCCAGCACCCTGGGAGGTAACTATGGCTACACCTTC

abundance: few
j_gene: TRBJ1-3
v_gene: TRBV12-3/TRBV12-4
d_gene: -
len: 15
CDR3aa: CASGGGRSSGNTIYF
CDR3nt: TGTGCCAGCGGCGGGGGACGGAGCTCTGGAAACACCATATATTTT

abundance: few
j_gene: TRBJ2-7
v_gene: TRBV6-2/TRBV6-3
d_gene: -
len: 15
CDR3aa: CASTSPAGQSYEQYF
CDR3nt: TGTGCCAGCACCTCACCCGCGGGACAGTCCTACGAGCAGTACTTC

abundance: -
j_gene: TRBJ1-5
v_gene: TRBV28
d_gene: TRBD1
len: 15
CDR3aa: CASSQTGTGGQPQHF
CDR3nt: TGTGCCAGCAGTCAGACCGGGACAGGGGGTCAGCCCCAGCATTTT

abundance: -
j_gene: TRBJ2-1
v_gene: TRBV25-1
d_gene: -
len: 16
CDR3aa: CASSEYGRGLYNEQFF
CDR3nt: TGTGCCAGCAGTGAATATGGGAGGGGGTTGTACAATGAGCAGTTCTTC

abundance: -
j_gene: TRBJ1-5
v_gene: TRBV6-1
d_gene: -
len: 11
CDR3aa: CASSDHQPQHF
CDR3nt: TGTGCCAGCAGTGATCATCAGCCCCAGCATTTT

abundance: many
j_gene: TRBJ1-6
v_gene: TRBV7-9
d_gene: -
len: 15
CDR3aa: CASSLSWQDNSPLHF
CDR3nt: TGTGCCAGCAGCTTATCGTGGCAGGATAATTCACCCCTCCACTTT

abundance: -
j_gene: TRBJ1-1
v_gene: TRBV7-9
d_gene: -
len: 13
CDR3aa: CASSFGGRTEAFF
CDR3nt: TGTGCCAGCAGCTTCGGGGGGCGGACTGAAGCTTTCTTT

abundance: -
j_gene: TRBJ2-1
v_gene: TRBV7-3
d_gene: TRBD2
len: 15
CDR3aa: CASSLYLAEYNEQFF
CDR3nt: TGTGCCAGCAGCTTATACCTAGCGGAGTACAATGAGCAGTTCTTC

abundance: -
j_gene: TRBJ1-1
v_gene: TRBV7-6
d_gene: TRBD1
len: 13
CDR3aa: CASSFQQGTEAFF
CDR3nt: TGTGCCAGCAGCTTTCAACAGGGGACTGAAGCTTTCTTT

abundance: few
j_gene: TRBJ1-1
v_gene: TRBV20-1
d_gene: -
len: 14
CDR3aa: CSARLGGGYTEAFF
CDR3nt: TGCAGTGCCCGCCTCGGGGGGGGCTACACTGAAGCTTTCTTT

abundance: -
j_gene: TRBJ2-5
v_gene: TRBV27
d_gene: TRBD1
len: 15
CDR3aa: CASSSPYRGQETQNF
CDR3nt: TGTGCCAGCAGTTCCCCCTACAGGGGCCAAGAGACCCAGAACTTC

abundance: -
j_gene: TRBJ2-5
v_gene: TRBV2
d_gene: -
len: 15
CDR3aa: CASSEWALFQETQYF
CDR3nt: TGTGCCAGCAGTGAATGGGCCTTATTCCAAGAGACCCAGTACTTC

abundance: -
j_gene: TRBJ2-7
v_gene: TRBV7-9
d_gene: -
len: 15
CDR3aa: CASSLGSGVFYEQYF
CDR3nt: TGTGCCAGCAGCTTAGGTTCAGGGGTGTTCTACGAGCAGTACTTC

abundance: few
j_gene: TRBJ1-2
v_gene: TRBV10-2
d_gene: -
len: 14
CDR3aa: CASSTLQGSYGYTF
CDR3nt: TGCGCCAGCAGTACCCTGCAGGGCTCCTATGGCTACACCTTC

abundance: -
j_gene: TRBJ2-7
v_gene: TRBV3-1
d_gene: -
len: 14
CDR3aa: CASSQGGGGDEQYF
CDR3nt: TGTGCCAGCAGCCAAGGGGGGGGCGGGGACGAGCAGTACTTC

abundance: -
j_gene: TRBJ1-3
v_gene: TRBV25-1
d_gene: -
len: 15
CDR3aa: CASSDWGQGGNTIYF
CDR3nt: TGTGCCAGCAGTGATTGGGGGCAAGGAGGAAACACCATATATTTT

abundance: few
j_gene: TRBJ2-1
v_gene: TRBV5-1
d_gene: TRBD1
len: 14
CDR3aa: CASSWGTGGNEQFF
CDR3nt: TGCGCCAGCAGCTGGGGGACAGGGGGCAATGAGCAGTTCTTC

abundance: few
j_gene: TRBJ2-1
v_gene: TRBV3-1
d_gene: TRBD1
len: 15
CDR3aa: CASSPRDRGWNEQFF
CDR3nt: TGTGCCAGCAGCCCCAGGGACAGGGGGTGGAATGAGCAGTTCTTC

abundance: -
j_gene: TRBJ1-1
v_gene: TRBV9
d_gene: TRBD1
len: 14
CDR3aa: CASSVAPLGQQAFF
CDR3nt: TGTGCCAGCAGCGTTGCCCCTTTGGGACAGCAAGCTTTCTTT

abundance: -
j_gene: TRBJ1-4
v_gene: TRBV7-9
d_gene: TRBD1
len: 17
CDR3aa: CASSAPGQGADYEKLFF
CDR3nt: TGTGCCAGCAGCGCCCCGGGACAGGGGGCTGACTATGAAAAACTGTTTTTT

abundance: -
j_gene: TRBJ2-7
v_gene: TRBV11-2
d_gene: -
len: 15
CDR3aa: CASSLDRGGRGEQYF
CDR3nt: TGTGCCAGCAGCTTAGATAGGGGTGGGAGAGGAGAGCAGTACTTC

abundance: -
j_gene: TRBJ1-6
v_gene: TRBV20-1
d_gene: TRBD1
len: 16
CDR3aa: CSARDLGTGDGSPLHF
CDR3nt: TGCAGTGCTAGAGATCTTGGGACAGGGGACGGGTCACCCCTCCACTTT

abundance: -
j_gene: TRBJ2-4
v_gene: TRBV10-3
d_gene: TRBD1
len: 13
CDR3aa: CAIRPGQGDIQYF
CDR3nt: TGTGCCATCAGGCCGGGACAGGGGGACATTCAGTACTTC

abundance: once
j_gene: TRBJ2-7
v_gene: TRBV18
d_gene: TRBD1
len: 14
CDR3aa: CASSPQGASSEQYF
CDR3nt: TGTGCCAGCTCACCGCAGGGGGCGAGCAGCGAGCAGTACTTC

abundance: many
j_gene: TRBJ2-3
v_gene: TRBV20-1
d_gene: TRBD2
len: 16
CDR3aa: CSARESGGAVTDTQYF
CDR3nt: TGCAGTGCTAGAGAGAGCGGGGGGGCGGTGACAGATACGCAGTATTTT

abundance: -
j_gene: TRBJ1-1
v_gene: TRBV6-5
d_gene: -
len: 14
CDR3aa: CASSYQRSSTEAFF
CDR3nt: TGTGCCAGCAGTTACCAACGATCCTCCACTGAAGCTTTCTTT

abundance: -
j_gene: TRBJ2-3
v_gene: TRBV5-6
d_gene: TRBD1
len: 14
CDR3aa: CASIFDRAVDTQYF
CDR3nt: TGTGCCAGCATCTTCGACAGGGCGGTCGATACGCAGTATTTT